The TCR beta chain under discussion was sequenced for a study of control samples from healthy donors and cancer patients. Produced via immunoSEQ multiplex PCR; TCRdb's table is partial and in-frame only. The sample carries 95,000 to 150,000 clones, approximately 89% recorded once. Germline V gives CDR1 MGHRA, CDR2 YSYEKL. V was cut by 3 bases and J by 0 bases, with 12 bases left in between. This CDR3 region has 16 residues. The specimen was blood. V gene TRBV4-1 combines with J gene TRBJ1-5, with D tentatively TRBD1 (6 bases). The receptor comes from a man in his sixties in good health. CDR3 bases: TGCGCCAGCAGCCATTCCCCAGGGGTTAGCAATCAGCCCCAGCATTTT. Translation: CASSHSPGVSNQPQHF.